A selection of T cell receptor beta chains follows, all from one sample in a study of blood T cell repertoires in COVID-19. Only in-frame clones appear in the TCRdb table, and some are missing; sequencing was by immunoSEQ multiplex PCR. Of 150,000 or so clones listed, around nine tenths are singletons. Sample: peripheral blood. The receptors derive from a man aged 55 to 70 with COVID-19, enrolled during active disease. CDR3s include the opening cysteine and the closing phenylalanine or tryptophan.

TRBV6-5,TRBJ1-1,CASNKQGADTEAFF
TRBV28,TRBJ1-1,CASSQTSNTEAFF
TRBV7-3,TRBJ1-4,CASSLRQGPNEKLFF
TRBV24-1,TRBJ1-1,CATSDNRDTEAFF
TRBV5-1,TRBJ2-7,CASSLAPGLAGDEQYF
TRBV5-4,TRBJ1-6,CASRPAGPNSPLHF
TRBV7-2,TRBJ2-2,CASSPTGVYTGELFF
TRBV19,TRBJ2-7,CASSITDSGAYEQYF
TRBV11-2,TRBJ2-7,CASSSLAGRNEQYF
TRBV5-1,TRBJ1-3,CASSQSVTGGAGNTIYF
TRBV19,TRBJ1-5,CASSIARGSNQPQHF
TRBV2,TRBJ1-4,CASTWQGVNEKLFF
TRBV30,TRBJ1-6,CAWSVPQAGNSPLHF
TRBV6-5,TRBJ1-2,CASKGGAGDYGYTF
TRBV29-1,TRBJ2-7,CSVARQGRGEQYF
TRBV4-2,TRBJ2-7,CASSRGTSYEQYF
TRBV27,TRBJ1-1,CASSRRDRGRTEAFF
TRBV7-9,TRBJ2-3,CASSLAVLADTQYF
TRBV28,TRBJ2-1,CASSLSRLASNEQFF
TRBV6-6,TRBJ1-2,CASSTEGGRGYTF
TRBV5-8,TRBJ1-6,CASPVGQGESNSPLHF
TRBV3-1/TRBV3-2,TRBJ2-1,CASSGRDRNYNEQFF
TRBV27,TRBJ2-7,CASSPSLGMFSEQYF